This TCR beta chain was captured by sequencing in a study of Ad26.COV2.S vaccination and SARS-CoV-2 variants. General observations from the study: People who got the vaccine or the placebo had similar non-spike TCR breadth. Following vaccination, spike-specific CD8+ and CD4+ T cell responses reportedly exhibited substantial breadth. Recipients given vaccine exceeded placebo recipients in spike-specific TCR breadth.

Trimming took 4 bases from V and 6 from J, leaving 28 bases between them. CDR3 length: 18 amino acids. The germline gives CDR1 SGHAT, CDR2 FQNNGV. In the case of this clone: What it binds is not known.

TCRdb's copy holds only in-frame clones and misses some; the assay was immunoSEQ multiplex PCR. The profile shows roughly 140,000 clones, 86% of them singletons. The rearrangement joins TRBV11-2 to TRBJ2-7; D is possibly TRBD1 (6 bases). Source: peripheral blood, taken after recovery from COVID-19. The origin of this receptor is a human donor who had recovered from COVID-19. In DNA, the CDR3 is TGTGCCAGCAGCTACGGACCCGAACAGGGATGGTATGTCCCCGAGCAGTACTTC. Its protein is CASSYGPEQGWYVPEQYF. Full variable domain (rest looked up from reference TRBV11-2 and TRBJ2-7): EAGVAQSPRYKIIEKRQSVAFWCNPISGHATLYWYQQILGQGPKLLIQFQNNGVVDDSQLPKDRFSAERLKGVDSTLKIQPAKLEDSAVYLCASSYGPEQGWYVPEQYFGPGTRLTVT.